The 7 T cell receptor beta chains below come from one sample, sequenced in a study of control samples from healthy donors and cancer patients. The assay was immunoSEQ multiplex PCR, and TCRdb's table has in-frame clones only and misses some. The sample gives some 130,000 clones, roughly 92% of which show up once; 5.5% is in the top ten. Source material: blood. These receptors were obtained from a man aged 18 to 30 in good health.

The chain joins TRBV5-1 to TRBJ1-6; D call uncertain. The CDR3 has 14 amino acids. V was trimmed by 0 bases and J by 9 bases, leaving 10 bases between them. Germline loops: CDR1 SGHRS, CDR2 YFSETQ. CDR3 DNA sequence: TGCGCCAGCAGCTTGGTGGGAGGTGGTTCACCCCTCCACTTT. Translated, it gives CASSLVGGGSPLHF.

The rearrangement joins TRBV5-4 to TRBJ2-2; weak D call: TRBD1 (5 bases). Trimming took off 2 bases at V and 1 base at J, with 9 bases between the two ends. Germline V gene sequence: CDR1 SGHNT, CDR2 YYREEE (reference sequence). The CDR3 consists of 15 residues. The chain's CDR3 is CASSFSRVNTGELFF. CDR3 bases: TGTGCCAGCAGCTTCTCCAGGGTGAACACCGGGGAGCTGTTTTTT.

This clone was counted a single time. The gene calls are TRBV19 and TRBJ2-1; 8 bases are shared with TRBD2. This CDR3 region has 16 residues. Germline V CDR1 and CDR2: LNHDA, SQIVND (reference sequence). J gave up 0 bases and V 5 bases, and 6 bases lay outside the gene matches. CDR3 nucleotide sequence: TGTGCCAGTAGTTTTAGCGGGGTGAGCTCCTACAATGAGCAGTTCTTC. It yields the protein CASSFSGVSSYNEQFF.

The rearrangement joins TRBV29-1 to TRBJ1-5; 7 bases line up with TRBD1. CDR3 size: 13 residues. Per germline, CDR1 SQVTM and CDR2 ANQGSEA. V was clipped by 4 bases and J by 3 bases; unmatched bases: 3. This CDR3 reads CSVGDSTNQPQHF. The CDR3 DNA is TGCAGCGTTGGGGACAGTACCAATCAGCCCCAGCATTTT.

This chain joins TRBV9 and TRBJ2-1, with D possibly TRBD1 on 5 matching bases. The CDR3 is made up of 15 amino acids. V was trimmed by 0 bases and J by 5 bases, leaving 12 bases between them. Looked up from germline, CDR1 is SGDLS and CDR2 is YYNGEE. The CDR3 DNA reads TGTGCCAGCAGCGTAGCTAAACAGGTAGACAATGAGCAGTTCTTC. Its protein is CASSVAKQVDNEQFF.

The chain carries TRBV6-4 and TRBJ2-2; possible D gene TRBD1, 6 bases. The germline V gene has CDR1 MRHNA and CDR2 SNTAGT. This CDR3 is 12 amino acids long. The V end was cut by 6 bases, the J end by 4 bases, with 6 bases between. In DNA, the CDR3 is TGTGCCAGCAGAGGGGGCACCGGGGAGCTGTTTTTT. Its translation: CASRGGTGELFF.

CDR3 amino acids: CSASSSGGADNEQFF. The CDR3 coding sequence is TGCAGTGCTAGTTCTAGCGGGGGGGCAGACAATGAGCAGTTCTTC. The chain couples TRBV20-1 to TRBJ2-1; TRBD2 agrees at 12 bases. Losses at the gene ends were 3 bases for V and 5 bases for J; bases not matched to a gene: 5. This CDR3 spans 15 amino acids. Germline-derived CDR1 and CDR2 are DFQATT and SNEGSKA (reference sequence).